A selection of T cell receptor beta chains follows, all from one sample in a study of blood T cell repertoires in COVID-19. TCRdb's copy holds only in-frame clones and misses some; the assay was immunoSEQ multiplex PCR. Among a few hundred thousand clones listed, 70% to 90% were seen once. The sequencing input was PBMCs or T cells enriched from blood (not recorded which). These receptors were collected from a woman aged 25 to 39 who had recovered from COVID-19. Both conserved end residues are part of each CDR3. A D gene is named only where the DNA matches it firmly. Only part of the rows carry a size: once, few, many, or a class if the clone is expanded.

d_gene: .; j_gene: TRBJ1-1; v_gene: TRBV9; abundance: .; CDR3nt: TGTGCCAGCAGCGTTCGGGGGACGGACACTGAAGCTTTCTTT; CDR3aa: CASSVRGTDTEAFF
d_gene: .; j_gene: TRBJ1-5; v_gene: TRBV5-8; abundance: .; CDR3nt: TGTGCCAGCAGCCAGCCGGGTTCCAATCAGCCCCAGCATTTT; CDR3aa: CASSQPGSNQPQHF
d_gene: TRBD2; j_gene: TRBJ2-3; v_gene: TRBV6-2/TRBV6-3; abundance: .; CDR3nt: TGTGCCAGCAGTTCCCCTCAGCGGGGGGGCGGTACGCAGTATTTT; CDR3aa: CASSSPQRGGGTQYF
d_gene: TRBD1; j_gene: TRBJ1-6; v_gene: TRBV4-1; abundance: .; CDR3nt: TGCGCCAGCAATTCCGGACAGGGACCTTCACCCCTCCACTTT; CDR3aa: CASNSGQGPSPLHF
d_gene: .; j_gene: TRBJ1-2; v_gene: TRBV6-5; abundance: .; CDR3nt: TGTGCCAGCAGCCCCTCGGGGGGGGTGCCTGGCTACACCTTC; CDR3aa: CASSPSGGVPGYTF
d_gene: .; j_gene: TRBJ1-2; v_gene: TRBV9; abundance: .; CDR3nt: TGTGCCAGCAGCGTAGTGTCGGGGGGGAGCCGGGGCTACACCTTC; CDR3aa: CASSVVSGGSRGYTF
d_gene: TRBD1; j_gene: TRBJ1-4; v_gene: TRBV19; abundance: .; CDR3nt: TGTGCCAGTAGTATAGATCAGGGGGCAGGAGAAAAACTGTTTTTT; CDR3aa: CASSIDQGAGEKLFF
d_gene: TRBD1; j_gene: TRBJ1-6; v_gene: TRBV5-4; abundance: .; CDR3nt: TGTGCCAGCAGCGCCGAACCCGGACAGGAGAAACCACCCCTCCACTTT; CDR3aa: CASSAEPGQEKPPLHF
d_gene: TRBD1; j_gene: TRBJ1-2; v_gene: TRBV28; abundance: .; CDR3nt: TGTGCCAGCAGGAAACCGACAGGGATTAACTATGGCTACACCTTC; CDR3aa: CASRKPTGINYGYTF
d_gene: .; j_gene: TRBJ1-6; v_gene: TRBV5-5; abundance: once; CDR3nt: TGTGCCAGCAGCTTGGCGACAGGTCGCGCTTCGGGGACCCTCCACTTT; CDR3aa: CASSLATGRASGTLHF
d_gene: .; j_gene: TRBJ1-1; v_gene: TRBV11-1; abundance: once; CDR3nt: TGTGCCAGCAGCTTAGACAGGGAGTATGAAGCTTTCTTT; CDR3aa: CASSLDREYEAFF
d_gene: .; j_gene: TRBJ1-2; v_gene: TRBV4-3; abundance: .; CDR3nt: TGCGCCAGCAGCCCACGCGTGTCGGATGGCTACACCTTC; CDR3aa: CASSPRVSDGYTF
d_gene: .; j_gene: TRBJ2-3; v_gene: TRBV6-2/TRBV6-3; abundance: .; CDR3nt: TGTGCCAGCAGTTACCAATCCACCAGGGCAGATACGCAGTATTTT; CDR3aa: CASSYQSTRADTQYF
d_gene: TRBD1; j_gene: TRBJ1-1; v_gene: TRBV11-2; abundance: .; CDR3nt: TGTGCCAGCAGCATCCGAGGGGGCGCAGGGACTGAAGCTTTCTTT; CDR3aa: CASSIRGGAGTEAFF
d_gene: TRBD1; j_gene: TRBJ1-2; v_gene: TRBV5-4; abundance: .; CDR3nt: TGTGCCAGCAGCCCGCCAGGGGGGACGCATGGCTACACCTTC; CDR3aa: CASSPPGGTHGYTF
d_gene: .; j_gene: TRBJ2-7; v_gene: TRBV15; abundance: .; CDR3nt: TGTGCCACCAGCAGAGCTTTAAGTGACAGCCTCTACGAGCAGTACTTC; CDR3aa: CATSRALSDSLYEQYF